Listed below are T cell receptor beta chains from one sample, sequenced in a study of T cell repertoires in cytomegalovirus infection. TCRdb re-analysed the reads in MiXCR, keeping a single row per CDR3 protein. In the table there are about 71,000 distinct CDR3 sequences, roughly 22% of which are singletons. These receptors have no identified antigens. Material: CD8+ T cells from cultured PBMCs, obtained from culture after CMV antigen stimulation. These receptors originate from a human donor in good health (CMV status not recorded). Some clones in this sample may be carry-over from other donors' samples. The CDR3 runs from the conserved cysteine through the conserved F or W. D genes are given only for firm matches. A clone size is listed for some rows: how often the clone was seen (once, few, many), or a class if it is expanded.

D gene: -
clone size: few
J gene: TRBJ1-5
V gene: TRBV7-8
CDR3 protein: CASSPRTDSINQPQHF
CDR3 DNA: TGTGCCAGCAGCCCGAGGACAGACAGTATCAATCAGCCCCAGCATTTT

D gene: TRBD1
clone size: -
J gene: TRBJ2-7
V gene: TRBV15
CDR3 protein: CATSRERGQGYEQYF
CDR3 DNA: TGTGCCACCAGCAGAGAGCGGGGACAGGGATACGAGCAGTACTTC

D gene: -
clone size: -
J gene: TRBJ2-7
V gene: TRBV4-1
CDR3 protein: CASSLLNGEYEQYF
CDR3 DNA: TGCGCCAGCAGCCTTCTGAATGGGGAATACGAGCAGTACTTC

D gene: -
clone size: -
J gene: TRBJ1-1
V gene: TRBV6-6
CDR3 protein: CASSDRRGNVGEAFF
CDR3 DNA: TGTGCCAGCAGCGACCGACGGGGGAACGTCGGTGAAGCTTTCTTT

D gene: -
clone size: -
J gene: TRBJ2-7
V gene: TRBV28
CDR3 protein: CASTSSGSYEQYF
CDR3 DNA: TGTGCCAGCACCTCTTCAGGGAGCTACGAGCAGTACTTC

D gene: TRBD2
clone size: -
J gene: TRBJ2-7
V gene: TRBV9
CDR3 protein: CASSDGGASYEQYF
CDR3 DNA: TGTGCCAGCTCCGACGGGGGGGCCTCCTACGAGCAGTACTTC

D gene: -
clone size: -
J gene: TRBJ2-7
V gene: TRBV7-2
CDR3 protein: CASSLCFALRCRYEQYF
CDR3 DNA: TGTGCCAGCAGCTTATGTTTCGCTCTGCGGTGCCGCTACGAGCAGTACTTC

D gene: -
clone size: many
J gene: TRBJ2-3
V gene: TRBV27
CDR3 protein: CASSSFSADTQYF
CDR3 DNA: TGTGCCAGCAGTTCATTTAGCGCAGATACGCAGTATTTT

D gene: -
clone size: few
J gene: TRBJ2-5
V gene: TRBV29-1
CDR3 protein: CSAARGQETQYF
CDR3 DNA: TGCAGCGCTGCAAGGGGACAAGAGACCCAGTACTTC

D gene: -
clone size: -
J gene: TRBJ1-1
V gene: TRBV12-3/TRBV12-4
CDR3 protein: CASSSQGGNTEAFF
CDR3 DNA: TGTGCCAGCAGTTCCCAGGGTGGAAACACTGAAGCTTTCTTT

D gene: TRBD1
clone size: few
J gene: TRBJ1-1
V gene: TRBV7-9
CDR3 protein: CASSSGQLNTEAFF
CDR3 DNA: TGTGCCAGCAGCTCGGGACAGCTGAACACTGAAGCTTTCTTT

D gene: -
clone size: few
J gene: TRBJ1-1
V gene: TRBV6-5
CDR3 protein: CASSPLGAQNTEAFF
CDR3 DNA: TGTGCCAGCAGTCCCCTTGGGGCACAGAACACTGAAGCTTTCTTT

D gene: -
clone size: -
J gene: TRBJ1-3
V gene: TRBV7-2
CDR3 protein: CASSLASAGNTIYF
CDR3 DNA: TGTGCCAGCAGCTTAGCATCGGCTGGAAACACCATATATTTT

D gene: -
clone size: few
J gene: TRBJ2-7
V gene: TRBV6-1
CDR3 protein: CASSPTGSSYEQYF
CDR3 DNA: TGTGCCAGCAGTCCGACAGGTTCCTCCTACGAGCAGTACTTC

D gene: TRBD1
clone size: few
J gene: TRBJ2-7
V gene: TRBV27
CDR3 protein: CASRPSTGLGYEQYF
CDR3 DNA: TGTGCCAGCAGACCTTCGACAGGGCTAGGTTACGAGCAGTACTTC

D gene: -
clone size: -
J gene: TRBJ1-1
V gene: TRBV6-2/TRBV6-3
CDR3 protein: CASSWQELPPMNTEAFF
CDR3 DNA: TGTGCCAGCAGTTGGCAGGAGTTGCCTCCAATGAACACTGAAGCTTTCTTT

D gene: -
clone size: -
J gene: TRBJ1-1
V gene: TRBV19
CDR3 protein: CASSIGPGYTEAFF
CDR3 DNA: TGTGCCAGTAGTATAGGGCCGGGTTACACTGAAGCTTTCTTT

D gene: -
clone size: -
J gene: TRBJ2-7
V gene: TRBV7-9
CDR3 protein: CASSLDYRGVEQYF
CDR3 DNA: TGTGCCAGCAGCTTAGATTACCGAGGGGTCGAGCAGTACTTC

D gene: TRBD1
clone size: -
J gene: TRBJ1-6
V gene: TRBV12-5
CDR3 protein: CASGLRQGDNSPLHF
CDR3 DNA: TGTGCTAGTGGTTTGCGCCAGGGGGATAATTCACCCCTCCACTTT

D gene: -
clone size: -
J gene: TRBJ2-3
V gene: TRBV12-3/TRBV12-4
CDR3 protein: CASNSGGLGTDTQYF
CDR3 DNA: TGTGCCAGCAATTCCGGGGGCCTCGGCACAGATACGCAGTATTTT

D gene: -
clone size: -
J gene: TRBJ1-1
V gene: TRBV7-9
CDR3 protein: CASSLLGVTEAFF
CDR3 DNA: TGTGCCAGCAGCTTATTAGGAGTTACTGAAGCTTTCTTT

D gene: -
clone size: -
J gene: TRBJ2-7
V gene: TRBV15
CDR3 protein: CATSGGTEPYEQYF
CDR3 DNA: TGTGCCACCAGCGGCGGGACAGAGCCCTACGAGCAGTACTTC

D gene: -
clone size: -
J gene: TRBJ1-1
V gene: TRBV11-2
CDR3 protein: CASSSLYTNTEAFF
CDR3 DNA: TGTGCCAGCAGCTCATTATATACGAACACTGAAGCTTTCTTT

D gene: TRBD1
clone size: many
J gene: TRBJ1-6
V gene: TRBV10-3
CDR3 protein: CANGQGLGSPLHF
CDR3 DNA: TGTGCCAACGGACAGGGTTTGGGGTCACCCCTCCACTTT

D gene: -
clone size: few
J gene: TRBJ1-1
V gene: TRBV6-1
CDR3 protein: CASSLRKAFF
CDR3 DNA: TGTGCCAGCAGTCTGAGGAAAGCTTTCTTT

D gene: -
clone size: -
J gene: TRBJ1-2
V gene: TRBV4-3
CDR3 protein: CASSQGARLGGYTF
CDR3 DNA: TGCGCCAGCAGCCAAGGGGCCCGCCTCGGTGGCTACACCTTC

D gene: -
clone size: -
J gene: TRBJ1-1
V gene: TRBV7-9
CDR3 protein: CASRTYSEETEAFF
CDR3 DNA: TGTGCCAGCAGGACCTACAGTGAGGAGACTGAAGCTTTCTTT

D gene: TRBD1
clone size: few
J gene: TRBJ2-5
V gene: TRBV7-9
CDR3 protein: CASSPRDRGRETQYF
CDR3 DNA: TGTGCCAGCAGCCCCCGGGACAGGGGTAGAGAGACCCAGTACTTC

D gene: TRBD1
clone size: -
J gene: TRBJ1-1
V gene: TRBV4-3
CDR3 protein: CASSPRTGSRNTEAFF
CDR3 DNA: TGCGCCAGCAGCCCTCGGACAGGGAGTAGGAACACTGAAGCTTTCTTT